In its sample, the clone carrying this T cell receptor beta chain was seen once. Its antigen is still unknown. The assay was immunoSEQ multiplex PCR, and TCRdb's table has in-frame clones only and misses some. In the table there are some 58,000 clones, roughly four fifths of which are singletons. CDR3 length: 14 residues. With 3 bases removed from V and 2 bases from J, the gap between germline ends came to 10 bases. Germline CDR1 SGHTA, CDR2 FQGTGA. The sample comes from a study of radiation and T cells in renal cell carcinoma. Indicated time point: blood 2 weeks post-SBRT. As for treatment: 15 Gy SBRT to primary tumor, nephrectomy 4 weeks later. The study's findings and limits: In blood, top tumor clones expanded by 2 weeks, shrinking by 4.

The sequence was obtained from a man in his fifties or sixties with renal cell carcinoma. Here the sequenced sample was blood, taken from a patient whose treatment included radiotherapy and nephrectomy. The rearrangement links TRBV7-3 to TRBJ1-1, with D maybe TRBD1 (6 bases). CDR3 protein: CASSLQGTNTEAFF. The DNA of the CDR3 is TGTGCCAGCAGCTTGCAGGGGACCAACACTGAAGCTTTCTTT.